A selection of T cell receptor beta chains follows, all from one sample in a study of blood T cell repertoires in COVID-19. The data were produced by immunoSEQ multiplex PCR, yet TCRdb's version contains in-frame clones alone and is incomplete. The table lists 240,000 or so clones, 75% to 90% of them singletons, with around 10% in the top ten. Sequenced input: PBMCs or T cells enriched from blood (not recorded which). The origin of the receptors is a man aged 40-49 years who had recovered from COVID-19. The conserved cysteine and the conserved F or W are not part of the CDR3 here. A D gene is named only where the DNA matches it firmly.

TRBJ2-1	NA	TRBV6-2/TRBV6-3	14	ASSPTVRGPYNEQF
TRBJ2-7	TRBD1	TRBV6-5	9	AVQGAYEQY
TRBJ2-1	TRBD1	TRBV5-4	13	ASSLRQGNYNEQF
TRBJ2-2	NA	TRBV6-4	11	ASSDEPTGELF
TRBJ1-5	NA	TRBV9	13	ASSVEGRVGQPQH
TRBJ1-2	NA	TRBV6-5	10	ASSSGVYGYT
TRBJ2-5	NA	TRBV9	12	ASSVRGGYETQY
TRBJ1-1	TRBD1	TRBV28	13	ASSPMDRMNTEAF
TRBJ1-3	NA	TRBV14	14	ASSQMGADSGNTIY
TRBJ1-2	TRBD1	TRBV5-1	13	ASSSGQGSWYGYT
TRBJ2-7	TRBD2	TRBV19	12	ASSRTSGFAEQY
TRBJ2-7	NA	TRBV7-6	13	ASSLGGGSSYEQY
TRBJ1-2	NA	TRBV5-6	13	ASSWEPQSVYGYT
TRBJ2-5	NA	TRBV4-1	13	ASSQDRSSEETQY
TRBJ2-2	NA	TRBV24-1	17	ATSDLTGHYPSNTGELF
TRBJ1-3	TRBD1	TRBV27	18	ASSPRPGTGRLGSGNTIY
TRBJ1-1	TRBD1	TRBV7-2	11	ASSFPGGTEAF
TRBJ2-7	NA	TRBV27	12	ASSLRAGVDEQY
TRBJ1-2	NA	TRBV7-9	11	ASSSLPDYGYT
TRBJ2-3	NA	TRBV7-9	13	ASSSYRGAPDTQY
TRBJ1-2	NA	TRBV2	12	ASSDFQGNYGYT
TRBJ1-4	TRBD1	TRBV28	15	ASKLDRDFPTNEKLF
TRBJ1-5	TRBD1	TRBV3-1/TRBV3-2	12	ASSRDRVSQPQH
TRBJ1-2	TRBD1	TRBV4-1	15	ASSPGTGGSGNYGYT
TRBJ1-4	NA	TRBV13	16	ASSFGYTETDRFEKLF
TRBJ2-5	TRBD2	TRBV10-2	15	ASSEAYPGTIQETQY
TRBJ2-2	NA	TRBV10-2	14	ASSDVTVANTGELF
TRBJ2-4	TRBD1	TRBV6-5	13	ASTRDRAGLNIQY
TRBJ2-7	TRBD2	TRBV6-5	13	ASGATSGGAYEQY
TRBJ2-7	TRBD1	TRBV10-1	11	ASSGQGAREQY
TRBJ1-5	NA	TRBV5-1	10	ASRFDTGAQH
TRBJ2-7	TRBD2	TRBV7-2	13	ASSQPGLGGHEQY
TRBJ2-5	TRBD2	TRBV19	12	ASSIQQRGETQY
TRBJ2-3	NA	TRBV19	14	ASTRSGGASTDTQY
TRBJ2-5	NA	TRBV5-4	14	ASSPIADRPQETQY